The 24 T cell receptor beta chains below all came from one sample that was sequenced in a study of beta chain features in type 1 diabetes. The sequenced template was cDNA made from the entire isolated RNA. Sequencing used immunoSEQ multiplex PCR; TCRdb keeps in-frame clones, though not all of them. The repertoire holds over 300,000 clones, roughly a tenth seen once, with less than 1.2% in the top ten. Study-level results: Shorter TCRB CDR3s, moderately but significantly so, marked every one of the four CD4+ subsets in Type 1 diabetes patients.

Their antigens remain unidentified. Sequencing was carried out using central memory CD4+ T cells from blood. The receptors were sampled from a man younger than 45 with type 1 diabetes.

In its sample, this clone was seen many times. This rearrangement joins TRBV5-8 to TRBJ1-4; D unresolved. V lost 4 bases to trimming and J lost 8 bases, with 0 bases between them. Germline V gives CDR1 SGHTS, CDR2 YDEGEE. The CDR3 totals 9 residues. Here the CDR3 DNA reads TGTGCCAGCAGCGAAAAACTGTTTTTT. This translates into CASSEKLFF.

This clone was picked up a small number of times. The chain combines TRBV10-3 with TRBJ2-4; no clear D. V dropped 0 bases and J dropped 1 base, with 10 bases sitting between them. This CDR3 is 16 amino acids long. Germline loops: CDR1 ENHRY, CDR2 SYGVKD. CDR3 in DNA: TGTGCCATCAGTGAGTCGACCCCCGGGGCCAAAAACATTCAGTACTTC. It is translated as CAISESTPGAKNIQYF.

This clone has more than one count but fewer than ten. V and J are TRBV10-3 and TRBJ2-1, with a tentative D call TRBD2 (6 bases). The V end lost 2 bases, the J end lost 5 bases, and 13 bases lay between the germline ends. Germline-derived CDR1 and CDR2 are ENHRY and SYGVKD. There are 15 residues in the CDR3. CDR3: CAISERSSGNNEQFF. CDR3 sequence (DNA): TGTGCCATCAGTGAGCGGAGTAGCGGAAACAATGAGCAGTTCTTC.

The chain uses TRBV9 and TRBJ2-1; 14 nucleotides align to TRBD2. Germline CDR1 is SGDLS and CDR2 is YYNGEE. V shed 4 bases, J shed 7 bases, and the junction held 10 bases outside the gene matches. The CDR3 extends over 17 amino acids. CDR3 region: CASSPQTSGGARNEQFF. In DNA form, the CDR3 reads TGTGCCAGCAGCCCCCAGACTAGCGGGGGGGCTCGAAATGAGCAGTTCTTC.

This chain links TRBV19 with TRBJ1-5; 9 bases fit TRBD1. This CDR3 contains 15 residues. Germline CDR1 reads LNHDA; CDR2 reads SQIVND (reference sequence). Trimming at V came to 5 bases and at J to 5 bases, leaving 7 bases not matched to a gene. CDR3 residues: CASSVGQGEYQPQHF. CDR3 DNA sequence: TGTGCCAGTAGTGTGGGACAGGGCGAGTATCAGCCCCAGCATTTT.

V is TRBV28 and J is TRBJ1-2, with 7 bases fitting TRBD1. V trimming: 5 bases; J trimming: 8 bases; junction bases outside the gene matches: 8. CDR3 length: 13 residues. The germline V gene has CDR1 MDHEN and CDR2 SYDVKM. CDR3 nucleotide sequence: TGTGCCAGCAGTCCCGGACAGGTCCGGGGCTACACCTTC. Translating it yields CASSPGQVRGYTF.

This clone turned up a few times. The chain links TRBV28 to TRBJ2-5; tentative D call: TRBD1 (5 bases). CDR1 and CDR2 from the germline V gene are MDHEN and SYDVKM. There are 14 residues in the CDR3. With 5 bases removed from V and 1 base from J, the gap between germline ends came to 11 bases. DNA of the CDR3: TGTGCCAGCAGTCTAGGACAAATCCAAGAGACCCAGTACTTC. Protein: CASSLGQIQETQYF. Drawing the rest from reference TRBV28 and TRBJ2-5, the complete variable domain is DVKVTQSSRYLVKRTGEKVFLECVQDMDHENMFWYRQDPGLGLRLIYFSYDVKMKEKGDIPEGYSVSREKKERFSLILESASTNQTSMYLCASSLGQIQETQYFGPGTRLLVL.

V is TRBV5-6 and J is TRBJ2-1; no reliable D call. Germline V gene data show CDR1 as SGHDT and CDR2 as YYEEEE. The germline V and J ends were trimmed by 0 bases and 6 bases, with 1 base remaining between them. The CDR3 has 11 amino acids. CDR3 residues: CASSLANEQFF. CDR3 DNA: TGTGCCAGCAGCTTGGCCAATGAGCAGTTCTTC. The entire variable domain, with the rest obtained from reference TRBV5-6 and TRBJ2-1, is as follows: DAGVTQSPTHLIKTRGQQVTLRCSPKSGHDTVSWYQQALGQGPQFIFQYYEEEERQRGNFPDRFSGHQFPNYSSELNVNALLLGDSALYLCASSLANEQFFGPGTRLTVL.

V and J are TRBV2 and TRBJ2-3, with D possibly called TRBD1 or TRBD2 (5 bases each). CDR1 SNHLY and CDR2 FYNNEI come from the germline V gene. Trimming removed 6 bases from V and 4 bases from J, with 14 bases in between. The CDR3 sequence is 14 residues long. In DNA form, the CDR3 reads TGTGCCAGCAGGATTGGGACGGTGGCAGATACGCAGTATTTT. Amino acids: CASRIGTVADTQYF.

In its sample, this clone was seen many times. The genes are TRBV23-1 and TRBJ1-2, with unresolved D. TRBV23-1 is an ORF, with its function uncertain. The CDR3 is 15 amino acids. The ends were cut back, 3 bases at V and 9 bases at J, with 20 bases in the middle. CDR3: CASSHPWRPPWSYTF. The CDR3 DNA reads as TGCGCCAGCAGTCATCCCTGGAGGCCCCCGTGGAGCTACACCTTC.

Only a few counts were recorded for this clone. The chain combines TRBV7-8 with TRBJ2-5; TRBD2 matches 7 bases. V was clipped by 5 bases and J by 7 bases; unmatched bases: 10. The CDR3 spans 14 residues. Germline CDR1 and CDR2: SGHVS and FQNEAQ. CDR3 residues: CASSPLTAGPTQYF. The CDR3 DNA reads as TGTGCCAGCAGCCCCCTAACAGCGGGGCCGACCCAGTACTTC.

This clone was seen more than once but under ten times. The chain employs TRBV6-5 and TRBJ2-7; 9 bases agree with TRBD2. The V gene's germline CDR1 is MNHEY and CDR2 SVGAGI. Trimming took 5 bases from V and 6 from J; bases not matched to a gene: 11. This CDR3 comprises 15 residues. The CDR3 region has the DNA TGTGCCAGCAGTAGGGAAGCGGGGGGCCCAGGCGAGCAGTACTTC. It codes for CASSREAGGPGEQYF.

This clone has just a few counts. The chain is built from TRBV11-2 and TRBJ2-7, with TRBD1 matching over 8 bases. The CDR3 totals 14 residues. Germline assignment: CDR1 SGHAT and CDR2 FQNNGV. V was clipped by 3 bases and J by 3 bases; unmatched bases: 4. CDR3 DNA: TGTGCCAGCAGCTTTGACAGGGGTCACTACGAGCAGTACTTC. Its protein product is CASSFDRGHYEQYF.

This clone was seen only a few times. J is TRBJ2-3 and V is TRBV7-9; D is unclear. The CDR3 covers 14 residues. V lost 2 bases, J lost 2 bases, and 8 bases lay in between. Per the germline V gene, CDR1 is SEHNR and CDR2 is FQNEAQ (reference sequence). CDR3 sequence reads: CASSLFDSTDTQYF. CDR3 nucleotide sequence: TGTGCCAGCAGCTTATTCGACTCCACAGATACGCAGTATTTT. Full variable domain (missing parts from reference TRBV7-9 and TRBJ2-3): DTGVSQNPRHKITKRGQNVTFRCDPISEHNRLYWYRQTLGQGPEFLTYFQNEAQLEKSRLLSDRFSAERPKGSFSTLEIQRTEQGDSAMYLCASSLFDSTDTQYFGPGTRLTVL.

The chain combines TRBV30 with TRBJ1-2; 7 nucleotides match TRBD1. The CDR3 contains 13 residues. Looked up from germline, CDR1 is GTSNPN and CDR2 is SVGIG (reference sequence). The V segment lost 5 bases and the J segment 5 bases; nucleotides outside the gene matches: 8. This CDR3 reads CAWDYRGGYGYTF. As DNA, the CDR3 is TGTGCCTGGGACTACAGGGGCGGATATGGCTACACCTTC.

The chain employs TRBV27 and TRBJ2-1; 8 nucleotides agree with TRBD1. Germline values: CDR1 MNHEY, CDR2 SMNVEV (reference sequence). This CDR3 has 14 amino acids. V was pared by 4 bases and J by 10 bases, with 9 bases of the junction left unmatched. CDR3 nucleotides: TGTGCCAGCAGTTCCGGGACAGGACTTCGGGAGCAGTTCTTC. This translates into CASSSGTGLREQFF.

This clone was seen a handful of times. The rearrangement links TRBV7-2 to TRBJ2-5, with D possibly matching TRBD1 (6 bases). This CDR3 has 14 residues. The germline V and J ends were trimmed by 5 bases and 7 bases, with 17 bases remaining between them. Germline V gene lookup returns CDR1 SGHTA and CDR2 FQGNSA. CDR3 in DNA: TGTGCCAGCAGCCAATCAGGGGTAGGGAGGACCCAGTACTTC. It encodes CASSQSGVGRTQYF.

This clone was detected only a few times. The chain is built from TRBV28 and TRBJ1-2; D possibly corresponds to TRBD1 (6 bases). Trimming cost V 7 bases and J 2 bases, with 17 bases left between them. The germline V gene encodes CDR1 MDHEN and CDR2 SYDVKM. This CDR3 is 15 amino acids long. CDR3 nucleotides: TGTGCCAGCATCGAGCATCAGGGGCAGAACTATGGCTACACCTTC. Its translation is CASIEHQGQNYGYTF.

V usage is TRBV7-9 and J usage is TRBJ2-5; D call uncertain. This CDR3 is 13 amino acids long. V dropped 3 bases and J dropped 4 bases, with 9 bases sitting between them. From germline, CDR1 is SEHNR and CDR2 FQNEAQ (reference sequence). In DNA, the CDR3 is TGTGCCAGCAGCTTCGACCCGCGAGAGACCCAGTACTTC. Amino acid sequence: CASSFDPRETQYF.

This rearrangement joins TRBV4-1 to TRBJ2-3; 7 bases align to TRBD2. CDR3 length equals 15 residues. CDR1 is MGHRA, CDR2 YSYEKL, per germline. J lost 3 bases, V lost 0 bases, and 3 bases had no gene match. The CDR3 spells CASSQDPSGTDTQYF. CDR3 in DNA: TGCGCCAGCAGCCAAGATCCTAGCGGAACAGATACGCAGTATTTT.

CDR3 coding DNA: TGTGCCAGCAGCCAGGGACAGGGGGGCGGCACTGAAGCTTTCTTT. As protein: CASSQGQGGGTEAFF. V gene TRBV7-2 combines with J gene TRBJ1-1, with 11 bases identical to TRBD1. CDR1 is SGHTA and CDR2 is FQGNSA in the germline V gene. The CDR3 is 15 residues long. Trimming removed 5 bases from V and 4 bases from J; junction bases left unmatched: 6.

The CDR3 bases are TGCGCCAGCAGCCAGGACTCAGGGACTACCTATGGCTACACCTTC. Protein: CASSQDSGTTYGYTF. V usage is TRBV4-3 and J usage is TRBJ1-2, with D perhaps matching TRBD1 (5 bases). Between the trimmed V and J ends, which lost 3 bases and 4 bases, there was a span of 15 bases. Germline V gives CDR1 LGHNA, CDR2 YSLEER. The CDR3 is 15 residues long.

This clone was detected many times. The genes are TRBV7-8 and TRBJ2-1; 13 positions agree with TRBD2. The CDR3 has 18 residues. CDR1 and CDR2 from the germline V gene are SGHVS and FQNEAQ. V dropped 6 bases and J dropped 6; count of bases not matched to a gene: 14. CDR3 DNA: TGTGCCAGCAGATTCCCCGGGACTAGCGGGGTGGGGCGCAATGAGCAGTTCTTC. It yields the protein CASRFPGTSGVGRNEQFF.

The chain links TRBV7-2 to TRBJ1-5; no firm D call. V was clipped by 1 base and J by 7 bases, with 8 bases between them. Germline V lookup: CDR1 SGHTA, CDR2 FQGNSA. This CDR3 is built from 13 residues. As DNA, the CDR3 is TGTGCCAGCAGCTTAGAAGCTGGGCAGCCCCAGCATTTT. It yields the protein CASSLEAGQPQHF.